This TCR beta chain was found in a study of T cells in Graves' hyperthyroidism and ophthalmopathy (dated by TCRdb to the late 2010s). At the level of the whole study: To identify TCR V-J signatures that set the groups apart, the researchers used a discovery cohort of about a hundred patients, made up of under 45 with Graves' ophthalmopathy and about 55 with stable Graves' hyperthyroidism. Prospective prediction of ophthalmopathy was tested in an independent validation cohort of 18 to 20 hyperthyroidism patients and 15 to 17 patients who later progressed to ophthalmopathy. For training and testing, the 100 or so patients in the discovery cohort were randomly divided in a 7:3 ratio. In over five Graves' hyperthyroidism patients, the study also compared T-cell repertoires from thyroid tissue with T-cell repertoires from blood. Once sampling was done, hyperthyroidism patients were given methimazole at a starting dose of 30 mg daily, whereas ophthalmopathy patients were given high-dose intravenous methylprednisolone. The paper reports TCR Vbeta CDR3 sequencing of more than 120 peripheral blood samples: some 44 ophthalmopathy, fewer than 85 hyperthyroidism and about 17 progressor patients. General conclusions and limits of the study: In validation, the model predicted progression to ophthalmopathy a median of approximately 6.6 months before onset, with roughly 68% sensitivity and about 72% specificity. A model built on a 13 V-J signature distinguished ophthalmopathy from stable hyperthyroidism, reaching roughly 88% sensitivity and 81.08% specificity in cross-validation and 80%/75% in testing. Sample size was not statistically predetermined, and investigators were not blinded to group allocation. Most expanded thyroid clonotypes (frequency above 0.001) were also detected in blood, a finding suggesting that blood repertoires may reflect thyroid immune responses.

This clonotype turned up a few times. The antigen it recognizes is unknown. There are no base qualities to consult, and no much larger clone falls within one base. A patient counted as having stable Graves' hyperthyroidism if no progression to ophthalmopathy occurred over 18 months of follow-up. Hyperthyroidism patients were aged 18 to 65 years and newly diagnosed, with disease duration of less than 2 months. Any patient with an uncontrolled infection, another autoimmune disease, pregnancy or lactation was excluded. Diagnoses were established on the basis of clinical symptoms, serum thyroxine and TRAb, thyroid ultrasound, and orbital computed tomography. Total RNA was extracted using Trizol reagent, and RNA quality was assessed on an Agilent 2100 Bioanalyzer. TCR beta CDR3 regions were amplified from RNA transcripts. The TCR CDR3 was subjected to a first round of RT-PCR using the HTBI primer set and the Qiagen OneStep RT-PCR kit. The libraries were constructed in a second round of multiplex PCR and then size-selected and purified. Sequencing of the libraries was done on an Illumina HiSeq2000 using paired-end 100 bp reads. For the original study's pipeline: SOAPnuke was used to process the raw data, throwing out any read that contained adapters or uncalled bases, had a mean Phred below 15, or lacked an exact constant-primer or identifier match. High-quality paired reads were merged using COPE v1.2.5, and each unique nucleotide sequence was defined as a clonotype. MiTCR v1.1 was used to align clonotypes to the IMGT TRBV, TRBD and TRBJ reference segments. The analysis included only V-J combinations with a frequency above 0.0001, which together covered around 99% of the repertoires. A TCS score was defined as the ratio of F50 (clonal expansion) to E x V (chaos), with BLOSUM62-based TCRdist applied between CDR3 peptides within each V-J. Welch's t-statistics and random forest reduced several hundred V-J features to roughly 13, which were used in a naive Bayes classifier (R e1071). Clones were called with MiXCR by TCRdb after fastp trimmed the public reads at Q25, and only in-frame beta chains were retained. Here each entry gathers all rows of one CDR3 protein and keeps the most common genes and DNA. TCRdb's processing, not the study's, gives the V and J calls here. The sample table holds hundreds of thousands of distinct CDR3 sequences, of which about half were seen once. 6.5% to 9% of the sample comes from the top ten.

The TCR originated in a woman aged 18-30 years with Graves' hyperthyroidism. Donor details come from another sample of the same person, matched by shared clones. The sample was peripheral blood or thyroid tissue (not recorded which).

CDR3 protein: CASSPAGQGSEQYF. The nucleotides read TGTGCCAGCAGCCCGGCCGGACAGGGGAGCGAGCAGTACTTC. This sequence uses TRBV7-9 and TRBJ2-7, and 9 junctional nucleotides match TRBD1. The CDR3 spans 14 residues, from the cysteine through the phenylalanine. Left in the record is the CDR3 DNA by itself, 42 bases read in frame from the first base. The germline V gene (reference sequence) provides CDR1 SEHNR and CDR2 FQNEAQ. V loses 5 bases at its end and J loses 6 bases; junction bases beyond the gene matches: 8.